This T cell receptor (beta chain) is from a study of blood T cell repertoires in COVID-19. The length of the CDR3 is 14 residues. Germline CDR1 reads SGHRS; CDR2 reads YFSETQ. The V segment lost 7 bases and the J segment 4 bases; nucleotides outside the gene matches: 6. Data came from immunoSEQ multiplex PCR; TCRdb stores just in-frame clones and leaves some out. The sample carries roughly 24,000 clones, 92% recorded once. This receptor was obtained from a human donor in a cohort sampled during active COVID-19. V gene TRBV5-1 combines with J gene TRBJ1-5, with 9 positions matching TRBD1. Sequencing was carried out using peripheral blood. The CDR3 sequence is CASGLGQGNQPQHF. The CDR3, as DNA: TGCGCCAGCGGGCTGGGACAGGGAAATCAGCCCCAGCATTTT.